This T cell receptor beta chain derives from a study of OX40 agonist ivuxolimab in advanced cancers. On the study more broadly: Hepatocellular carcinoma, melanoma, renal cell or head and neck cancer affected the dose-escalation patients.

Blood sampling took place at baseline, cycle 4 day 1, and cycle 7 day 1. Measured with immunoSEQ multiplex PCR; TCRdb has only the in-frame clones, and not every one. This sample has tens of thousands of clones; about 82% occur once, and the top ten carry roughly 11%. Study-level findings and limits: Specificity for antigen went undetermined in the expanded peripheral T cells. Relative to CD4+, CD8+ T cells held more expanded clones on average.

Germline V gene sequence: CDR1 SEHNR, CDR2 FQNEAQ (reference sequence). The CDR3 is 14 amino acids. Losses at the gene ends were 5 bases for V and 6 bases for J; bases not matched to a gene: 6. Remarks on this clone: Its matching antigen is unknown.

This specimen consisted of CD4+ or CD8+ T cells sorted from blood, obtained in a trial of the OX40 agonist ivuxolimab. V gene TRBV7-9 combines with J gene TRBJ2-1; TRBD1 matches at 8 bases. This receptor was obtained from an adult with an advanced solid tumor such as melanoma, head and neck, liver or kidney cancer. The CDR3 loop is CASSALDRANEQFF. The CDR3 DNA follows: TGTGCCAGCAGCGCCCTGGACAGGGCCAATGAGCAGTTCTTC.